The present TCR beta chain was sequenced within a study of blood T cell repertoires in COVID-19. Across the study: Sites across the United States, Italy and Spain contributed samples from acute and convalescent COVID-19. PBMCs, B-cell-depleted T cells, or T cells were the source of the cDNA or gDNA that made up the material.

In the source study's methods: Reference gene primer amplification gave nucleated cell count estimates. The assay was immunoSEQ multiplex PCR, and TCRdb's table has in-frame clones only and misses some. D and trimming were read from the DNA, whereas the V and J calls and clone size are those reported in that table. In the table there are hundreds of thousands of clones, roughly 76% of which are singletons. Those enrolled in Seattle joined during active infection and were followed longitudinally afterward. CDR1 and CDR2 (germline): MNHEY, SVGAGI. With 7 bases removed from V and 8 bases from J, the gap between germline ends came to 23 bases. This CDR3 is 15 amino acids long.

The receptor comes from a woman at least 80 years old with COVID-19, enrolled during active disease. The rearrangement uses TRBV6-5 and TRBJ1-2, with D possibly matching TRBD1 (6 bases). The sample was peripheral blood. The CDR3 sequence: CASIQERGSVKGYTF. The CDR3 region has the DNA TGTGCCAGCATCCAGGAAAGGGGGAGTGTGAAGGGCTACACCTTC.